This T cell receptor beta chain emerged from a study of CD8+ T cells in alopecia areata. This clone was detected a few times. The antigen is not known. Study outcomes and limitations: Many expanded lesional clones remained in scalp and blood on tofacitinib. Greater clonality was observed in lesional scalp samples, especially alopecia totalis/universalis, versus normal scalp. With just one nonresponder, it is still uncertain whether baseline CD8+ expansion relates to response.

As the sequencing template, cDNA was produced by extracting RNA and reverse transcribing it. Assay: immunoSEQ multiplex PCR; the TCRdb copy retains only in-frame clones and omits some. Among roughly 200,000 clones listed, over 40% were seen once. This sample's treatment: oral pan-JAK inhibitor, 5-10 mg twice daily. Germline assignment: CDR1 SGHRS and CDR2 YFSETQ. This CDR3 spans 11 amino acids. The germline V and J ends were trimmed by 7 bases and 4 bases, with 8 bases remaining between them. The sequencing used CD4+ T cells sorted from blood, collected between weeks 36 and 40, from a patient treated with tofacitinib. The clonotype was recovered from a human donor with alopecia areata. The chain combines TRBV5-1 with TRBJ2-5; D gene unclear. Here the CDR3 DNA reads TGCGCCAGCCGTCAAGGAGAGACCCAGTACTTC. Its translation: CASRQGETQYF.